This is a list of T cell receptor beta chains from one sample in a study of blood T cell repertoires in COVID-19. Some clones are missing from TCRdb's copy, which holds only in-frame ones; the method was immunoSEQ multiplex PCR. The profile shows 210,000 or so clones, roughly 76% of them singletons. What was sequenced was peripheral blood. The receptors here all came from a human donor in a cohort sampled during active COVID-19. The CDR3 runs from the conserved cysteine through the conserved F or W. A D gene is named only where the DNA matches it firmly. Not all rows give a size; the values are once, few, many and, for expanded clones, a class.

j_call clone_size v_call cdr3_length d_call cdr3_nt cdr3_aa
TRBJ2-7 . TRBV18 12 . TGTGCCAGCTCACCCAGGGGGGACGAGCAGTACTTC CASSPRGDEQYF
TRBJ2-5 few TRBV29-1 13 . TGCAGCGTTCTATTCGGCGGAGGGGGCGTAGAGTACTTC CSVLFGGGGVEYF
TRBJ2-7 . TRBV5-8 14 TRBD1 TGTGCCAGCAGCACCGGGACAGGCATCTACGAGCAGTACTTC CASSTGTGIYEQYF
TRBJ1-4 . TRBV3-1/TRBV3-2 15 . TGTGCCAGCAGACGCAACCAGGGGAAGGGTGAAAAACTGTTTTTT CASRRNQGKGEKLFF
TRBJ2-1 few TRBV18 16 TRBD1 TGTGCCAGCTCACCCCTATTTAGGACAGGAAACAATGAGCAGTTCTTC CASSPLFRTGNNEQFF
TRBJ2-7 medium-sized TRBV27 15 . TGTGCCAGCAGCTCCTCAACAGGGTTCGACTACGAGCAGTACTTC CASSSSTGFDYEQYF
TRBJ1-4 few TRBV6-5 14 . TGTGCCAGCACTCAGGGAACGCTAAATGAAAAACTGTTTTTT CASTQGTLNEKLFF
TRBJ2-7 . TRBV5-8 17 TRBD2 TGTGCCAGCAGCTTGGGGACTAGCGGGAAAGAGCAGCGCGAGCAGTACTTC CASSLGTSGKEQREQYF
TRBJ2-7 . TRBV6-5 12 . TGTGCCAGCAAAACTACTACCTACGAGCAGTACTTC CASKTTTYEQYF
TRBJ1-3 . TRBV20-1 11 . TGCAGTGCTTCACAGGGAAACACCATATATTTT CSASQGNTIYF
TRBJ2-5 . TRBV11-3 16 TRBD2 TGTGCCAGCAGCTTAGCCGGTAGCGGGAGCCGGGAGACCCAGTACTTC CASSLAGSGSRETQYF
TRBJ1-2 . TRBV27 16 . TGTGCCAGCAGTTTCTCCGCGGGCGAAAGGGGGATCGGCTACACCTTC CASSFSAGERGIGYTF
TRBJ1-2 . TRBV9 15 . TGTGCCAGCAGCGTAGAAATAACAGGGACCTATGGCTACACCTTC CASSVEITGTYGYTF
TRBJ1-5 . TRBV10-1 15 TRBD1 TGCGCCAGCAGTCGGGACAGGGGAAGATTTCAGCCCCAGCATTTT CASSRDRGRFQPQHF
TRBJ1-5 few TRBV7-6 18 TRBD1 TGTGCCAGCAGCTTAGCTACAGGGGGCGTCGGAACCAATCAGCCCCAGCATTTT CASSLATGGVGTNQPQHF
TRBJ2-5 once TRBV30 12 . TGTGCCTGGAGTCCCGGCCAAGAGACCCAGTACTTC CAWSPGQETQYF
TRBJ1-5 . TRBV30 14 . TGTGCCTGGAGCCGCGGCTATAGCAATCAGCCCCAGCATTTT CAWSRGYSNQPQHF
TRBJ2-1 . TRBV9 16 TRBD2 TGTGCCAGCCGCGTAGCGGGGGGGGCGGGCTCCAATGAGCAGTTCTTC CASRVAGGAGSNEQFF
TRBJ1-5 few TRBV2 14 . TGTGCCAGCAGTGAAGGCAGGGAATTGCAGCCCCAGCATTTT CASSEGRELQPQHF
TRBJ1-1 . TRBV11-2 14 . TGTGCCAGCAGCTTGGAGGGGTGGAACACTGAAGCTTTCTTT CASSLEGWNTEAFF
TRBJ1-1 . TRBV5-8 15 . TGTGCCAGCAGCTTGCCCTGGATGCTGGGGGCCGTAGCTTTCTTT CASSLPWMLGAVAFF
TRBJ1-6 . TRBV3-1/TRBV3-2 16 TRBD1 TGTGCCAGCAGTGGGACAGGGCTTGGGGGTAATTCACCCCTCCACTTT CASSGTGLGGNSPLHF
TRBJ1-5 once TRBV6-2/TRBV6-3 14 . TGTGCCAGCAGTTACTCCGGGGGGAATCAGCCCCAGCATTTT CASSYSGGNQPQHF
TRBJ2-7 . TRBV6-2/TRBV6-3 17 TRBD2 TGTGCCAGCAGTTACTCCTTTAGCGGGAGGTCCTCCTACGAGCAGTACTTC CASSYSFSGRSSYEQYF
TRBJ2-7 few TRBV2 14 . TGTGCCAGCAGTCCTACACGGGTTACCTACGAGCAGTACTTC CASSPTRVTYEQYF
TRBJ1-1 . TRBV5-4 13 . TGTGCCAGCAGCTTCCCCAGGGCCACTGAAGCTTTCTTT CASSFPRATEAFF
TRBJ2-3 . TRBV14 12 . TGTGCCAGCAGCCCTCGCGGAGATACGCAGTATTTT CASSPRGDTQYF
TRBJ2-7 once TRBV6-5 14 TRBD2 TGTGCCAGCAGTTACTCGAGCGTCGGGGGGGAGCAGTACTTC CASSYSSVGGEQYF
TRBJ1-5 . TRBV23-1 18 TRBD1 TGCGCCAGCAGTCAATCTATCGGGACAGGGCAAAGCAATCAGCCCCAGCATTTT CASSQSIGTGQSNQPQHF
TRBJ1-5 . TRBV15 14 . TGTGCCACCAGCAGAGATGGGCGCGATCAGCCCCAGCATTTT CATSRDGRDQPQHF
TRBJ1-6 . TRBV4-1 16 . TGCGCCAGCAGCCATGCGACCAGGGGATTTAATTCACCCCTCCACTTT CASSHATRGFNSPLHF
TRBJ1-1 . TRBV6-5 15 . TGTGCCAGCAGTTACGCCTTCACCCAGGGCACTGAAGCTTTCTTT CASSYAFTQGTEAFF
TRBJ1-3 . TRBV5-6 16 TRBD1 TGTGCCAGCAGCCCCGGACAGGCTTACTCTGGAAACACCATATATTTT CASSPGQAYSGNTIYF
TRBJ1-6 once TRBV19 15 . TGTGCCAGTAGTATTGGAGGACAGATACATTCACCCCTCCACTTT CASSIGGQIHSPLHF
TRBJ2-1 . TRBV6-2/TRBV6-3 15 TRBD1 TGTGCCAGCAGTAGGACAGGGGGCTCCTACAATGAGCAGTTCTTC CASSRTGGSYNEQFF